A selection of T cell receptor beta chains follows, all from one sample in a study of T cell changes during pregnancy in multiple sclerosis. Profiled with immunoSEQ multiplex PCR; TCRdb holds only in-frame clones, not every one. The data contain around 80,000 clones, under 95% of them singletons. Sequenced here: peripheral blood, sampled before pregnancy. The receptors shown here come from a female donor with multiple sclerosis, enrolled in a pregnancy study. Both conserved end residues are part of each CDR3. A D gene is named only where the DNA matches it firmly. A row's size may be missing; if present it is once, few, many or a size class.

v_gene	abundance	len	j_gene	d_gene	CDR3nt	CDR3aa
TRBV5-1	.	14	TRBJ1-2	TRBD1	TGCGCCAGCAGCTCCGGACAGGGGACCTATGGCTACACCTTC	CASSSGQGTYGYTF
TRBV4-1	once	15	TRBJ1-1	TRBD1	TGCGCCAGCAGCCAAGATCTATATGAGACAGGGGGAGCTTTCTTT	CASSQDLYETGGAFF
TRBV5-1	few	13	TRBJ1-1	.	TGCGCCAGCAGCTTGTGGCGGGACACTGAAGCTTTCTTT	CASSLWRDTEAFF
TRBV5-1	.	12	TRBJ2-2	.	TGCGCCAGTTGCGAAAACACCGGGGAGCTGTTTTTT	CASCENTGELFF
TRBV28	.	15	TRBJ1-5	.	TGTGCCAGCAGCCCGCGGACAACCCTACGGAGGGCCCAGCATTTT	CASSPRTTLRRAQHF
TRBV6-8	.	11	TRBJ1-2	.	TGTGCCAGCGTGGTCGGGGATGGCTACACCTTC	CASVVGDGYTF
TRBV5-4	.	15	TRBJ1-1	TRBD1	TGTGCCAGCAGCGCCGTTAGACAGGGGACCCCTGAAGCTTTCTTT	CASSAVRQGTPEAFF
TRBV5-6	.	16	TRBJ1-1	.	TGTGCCAGCAGCTTGGTTGGTGGTGGGGCGCTGACTGAAGCTTTCTTT	CASSLVGGGALTEAFF
TRBV27	.	12	TRBJ2-1	TRBD1	TGTGCCAGCAGTTACAGGGGATATGAGCAGTTCTTC	CASSYRGYEQFF
TRBV10-3	.	13	TRBJ2-7	.	TGTGCCATCAGTGCTCCTCTGTCCTACGAGCAGTACTTC	CAISAPLSYEQYF
TRBV6-5	.	14	TRBJ1-1	.	TGTGCCAGCAGTTACTCGAGGGTTCACACTGAAGCTTTCTTT	CASSYSRVHTEAFF
TRBV10-2	few	14	TRBJ2-3	TRBD2	TGCGCCAGCAAGAGCGGGATGGGTCCAGATACGCAGTATTTT	CASKSGMGPDTQYF
TRBV5-6	.	13	TRBJ2-7	.	TGTGCCAGCAGCTTGGTAACAGGCTACGAGCAGTACTTC	CASSLVTGYEQYF
TRBV11-2	few	15	TRBJ1-2	TRBD1	TGTGCCAGCAGCTCTCATCAGGGGGGCTCGGGAGGCTACACCTTC	CASSSHQGGSGGYTF
TRBV7-9	.	13	TRBJ1-1	.	TGTGCCAGCAGCGATTCGTTCCTTCAGGGTACTTTCTTT	CASSDSFLQGTFF
TRBV27	.	15	TRBJ2-7	.	TGTGCCAGCAGTTTATCGGCCCTCTCCTCCTACGAGCAGTACTTC	CASSLSALSSYEQYF
TRBV6-5	.	15	TRBJ1-3	.	TGTGCCAGCAGGGAACAGCCCGGTAGTGGAAACACCATATATTTT	CASREQPGSGNTIYF
TRBV7-2	once	16	TRBJ1-3	.	TGTGCCAGCAGCTTAGTAGGGGCTTTATCTGGAAACACCATATATTTT	CASSLVGALSGNTIYF
TRBV6-6	.	16	TRBJ1-5	TRBD1	TGTGCCAGCAGCCCAAGACAGGGCTCGGGCAATCAGCCCCAGCATTTT	CASSPRQGSGNQPQHF
TRBV19	.	18	TRBJ2-6	TRBD1	TGTGCCAGTAGTCCCGGGACAGGGGACGCCTCTGGGGCCAACGTCCTGACTTTC	CASSPGTGDASGANVLTF
TRBV4-2	.	16	TRBJ2-5	.	TGTGCCAGCAGCCGAGACCCTGCTCAGGGTATGGAGACCCAGTACTTC	CASSRDPAQGMETQYF
TRBV4-2	.	15	TRBJ2-3	.	TGTGCCAGCAGCCAGCTCGGGCGGGAACCAGATACGCAGTATTTT	CASSQLGREPDTQYF
TRBV25-1	once	13	TRBJ1-1	TRBD1	TGTGCCAGCAGTACCCGGGACAGGGATGAAGCTTTCTTT	CASSTRDRDEAFF
TRBV5-1	.	16	TRBJ2-1	TRBD2	TGCGCCAGCCGGACCACTAGCGGGACTTCCTACAATGAGCAGTTCTTC	CASRTTSGTSYNEQFF
TRBV6-1	.	15	TRBJ2-3	TRBD1	TGTGCCAGCATTCCGACAGGGGCGCCGGCAGATACGCAGTATTTT	CASIPTGAPADTQYF
TRBV5-4	.	14	TRBJ2-7	.	TGTGCCAGCAGATTGGACACCCACCCCTACGAGCAGTACTTC	CASRLDTHPYEQYF
TRBV7-2	.	16	TRBJ2-3	TRBD2	TGTGCCAGCAGCTTCCTTAGCGGGAGGAGGGCAGATACGCAGTATTTT	CASSFLSGRRADTQYF
TRBV27	.	14	TRBJ1-1	.	TGTGCCAGCAGTTTTACAGGGTGGAGCACTGAAGCTTTCTTT	CASSFTGWSTEAFF
TRBV19	.	18	TRBJ1-3	.	TGTGCCAGTAGTATAGGGAAGGTGGAGGAATCGGGGGGAAACACCATATATTTT	CASSIGKVEESGGNTIYF
TRBV5-8	.	14	TRBJ2-7	TRBD1	TGTGCCAGCAGCCGCACAGGGGGCTTCTACGAGCAGTACTTC	CASSRTGGFYEQYF
TRBV6-5	.	13	TRBJ2-7	.	TGTGCCAGCAGCCTAAAGTTACGCCGCGAGCAGTACTTC	CASSLKLRREQYF
TRBV11-2	.	13	TRBJ2-3	.	TGTGCCAGCAGCTATACAGGGCCAGATACGCAGTATTTT	CASSYTGPDTQYF
TRBV25-1	.	15	TRBJ1-4	TRBD1	TGTGCCAGCAATATACAGGGGAGCACTAATGAAAAACTGTTTTTT	CASNIQGSTNEKLFF
TRBV5-1	.	16	TRBJ1-4	TRBD1	TGCGCCAGCAGCTCCCAATCCGGGACAGGTAATGAAAAACTGTTTTTT	CASSSQSGTGNEKLFF
TRBV5-1	.	15	TRBJ2-7	.	TGCGCCAGCAGCTGGGCGGGACCCCAAACCTACGAGCAGTACTTC	CASSWAGPQTYEQYF
TRBV6-5	few	11	TRBJ1-2	.	TGTGCCAGCAGGAGGAGGGGTGGCTACACCTTC	CASRRRGGYTF
TRBV29-1	once	15	TRBJ2-1	TRBD2	TGCAGCGGGGCCGTAGCGGGAAGCTCCTACAATGAGCAGTTCTTC	CSGAVAGSSYNEQFF
TRBV27	.	13	TRBJ2-7	TRBD2	TGTGCCAGCAGCGGGACTAGCAGTTACGAGCAGTACTTC	CASSGTSSYEQYF
TRBV10-2	.	12	TRBJ1-1	TRBD1	TGCGCCAGCAGTACAGGGGACACTGAAGCTTTCTTT	CASSTGDTEAFF
TRBV21-1	.	14	TRBJ1-4	.	TGTGCCAGCAGCCTGGACAGGGGAAATGAAAAACTGTTTTTT	CASSLDRGNEKLFF
TRBV11-2	few	20	TRBJ2-7	TRBD2	TGTGCCAGCAGCTTAGAGACCTTGGGACTAGCGGGAGTATCGGCCTACGAGCAGTACTTC	CASSLETLGLAGVSAYEQYF
TRBV13	.	15	TRBJ2-3	TRBD1	TGTGCCAGCAGCTTATTTTTGGACAGGGCTGATACGCAGTATTTT	CASSLFLDRADTQYF
TRBV7-6	.	16	TRBJ2-1	TRBD2	TGTGCCAGCAGCTTAGCTGGGACTAGCGGGAAGGGCGAGCAGTTCTTC	CASSLAGTSGKGEQFF
TRBV11-3	once	13	TRBJ2-7	.	TGTGCCAGCAGCTTAGGGGACACCGGGGAGCAGTACTTC	CASSLGDTGEQYF
TRBV12-2	.	12	TRBJ2-1	.	TGTGCAAGTCGCTTAGCCTTCGATGAGCAGTTCTTC	CASRLAFDEQFF